This TCR beta chain came from a study of Ad26.COV2.S vaccination and SARS-CoV-2 variants. Study background: Dosing was one shot or two shots 56 days apart. Study outcomes and limitations: Placebo recipients trailed vaccine recipients in spike-specific TCR breadth. Breadth and depth estimates from TCRs may understate total T cell responses.

The CDR3 has 17 residues. Per the germline V gene, CDR1 is MDHEN and CDR2 is SYDVKM. The junction had 11 bases not matched to a gene; V was cut back by 3 bases and J by 9 bases. Sample treatment: roughly 20 received Ad26.COV2.S at low or high dose, single or two shots; about 5 received placebo; per-sample allocation not given. Samples analyzed were those drawn on day 63 after the first vaccine or placebo injection. The table came from immunoSEQ multiplex PCR; TCRdb's copy has only in-frame clones and leaves some out. The sample consists of 350,000 to 400,000 clones, roughly 90% of them appearing once. On this clone itself: What it recognizes is unknown.

The sample was peripheral blood, taken in a trial of Ad26.COV2.S vaccine versus placebo. The sequence derives from a person between 18 and 59 years old who received the Ad26.COV2.S COVID-19 vaccine or a placebo. V gene TRBV28 combines with J gene TRBJ2-1; TRBD2 aligns across 13 bases. This CDR3 is CASSFPRTSGSISEQFF. The CDR3 DNA follows: TGTGCCAGCAGTTTCCCTCGGACTAGCGGGAGTATCAGTGAGCAGTTCTTC.